Below are 27 T cell receptor beta chains sequenced from a single sample in a study of metastatic and nonmetastatic thyroid tumors. TCRdb reprocessed the PCR reads using MiXCR. There are fewer than 13,000 clones in the sample; roughly 12% occur only once, and around 12% lies in the top ten. Thyroid surgery had not been preceded by any treatment in any patient. The material sequenced was blood. The receptors were sampled from a female donor with papillary thyroid cancer or a benign thyroid nodule (not recorded which). Some clones in this sample may be carry-over from other donors' samples.

A note on this clone: This clone may be a read error of a much larger clone one base away. This sample includes further DNA sequences coding for the same CDR3. The V call is TRBV7-9, the J call TRBJ2-5; weak D call: TRBD2 (6 bases). Germline CDR1 is SEHNR and CDR2 is FQNEAQ (reference sequence). V gave up 1 base and J gave up 7 bases, with 22 bases separating them. The CDR3 extends over 17 amino acids. The CDR3 spells CASSLGRAGSSSRTQYF. DNA of the CDR3: TGTGCCAGCAGCTTAGGACGGGCGGGGAGCAGCTCCAGGACCCAGTACTTC. Filled out from reference TRBV7-9 and TRBJ2-5, the complete variable domain reads DTGVSQNPRHKITKRGQNVTFRCDPISEHNRLYWYRQTLGQGPEFLTYFQNEAQLEKSRLLSDRFSAERPKGSFSTLEIQRTEQGDSAMYLCASSLGRAGSSSRTQYFGPGTRLLVL.

This clone came up many times. A much larger clone lies a single base off, so this may be a read error. The same CDR3 arises from other DNA sequences in this sample as well. The chain combines TRBV12-5 with TRBJ1-3; D is undetermined. Trimming removed 0 bases at V and 8 bases at J, with 17 bases between. The germline V gene has CDR1 LGHNT and CDR2 FRNRAP. This CDR3 region has 16 residues. Written as DNA, the CDR3 is TGTGCTAGTGGTTTGGTCTTACGGGATGAGGAAGACACCATATATTTT. This translates into CASGLVLRDEEDTIYF. Combining the CDR3 with reference TRBV12-5 and TRBJ1-3 gives the whole variable domain DARVTQTPRHKVTEMGQEVTMRCQPILGHNTVFWYRQTMMQGLELLAYFRNRAPLDDSGMPKDRFSAEMPDATLATLKIQPSEPRDSAVYFCASGLVLRDEEDTIYFGEGSWLTVV.

Many counts were recorded for this clone. This chain uses TRBV20-1 with TRBJ2-1; D may be TRBD2 (7 bases). This CDR3 region has 12 residues. The germline gives CDR1 DFQATT, CDR2 SNEGSKA (reference sequence). Deletions cut 2 bases from V and 8 bases from J, with 10 bases between. CDR3 nucleotide sequence: TGCAGTGCTAGAAGGGGGGGGTATGAGCAGTTCTTC. Protein sequence: CSARRGGYEQFF.

By share, this clone ranks as medium-sized. V usage is TRBV12-3 or TRBV12-4 and J usage is TRBJ1-5, with D possibly being TRBD1 (5 bases). Between the trimmed V and J ends, which lost 6 bases and 0 bases, there was a span of 9 bases. The CDR3 totals 14 residues. CDR3 in DNA: TGTGCCAGCAGCCAAGGACATAGCAATCAGCCCCAGCATTTT. Encoded protein: CASSQGHSNQPQHF.

Concerning this clone: The junction and the germline gene differ at one end; a read error may be behind it. The V gene is TRBV28, the J gene TRBJ1-5; 10 bases line up with TRBD1. Germline V CDR1 and CDR2: MDHEN, SYDVKM. The CDR3 consists of 18 residues. CDR3 residues: CANSLWWISGTGDQPQHF. Here the CDR3 DNA reads TGTGCCAACAGTTTATGGTGGATCTCCGGGACAGGGGACCAGCCCCAGCATTTT.

This clone was picked up many times. The V call is TRBV12-3 or TRBV12-4, the J call TRBJ2-7; D is perhaps TRBD1 (5 bases). V dropped 4 bases and J dropped 1 base, with 8 bases sitting between them. There are 13 residues in the CDR3. The CDR3 DNA is TGTGCCAGCAGTTCGACAGTTTCCTACGAGCAGTACTTC. Amino acid sequence: CASSSTVSYEQYF.

This clone showed up many times. This chain uses TRBV6-1 with TRBJ2-1, with D perhaps TRBD2 (6 bases). Trimming took off 6 bases at V and 9 bases at J, with 18 bases between the two ends. This CDR3 spans 14 amino acids. Germline values: CDR1 MNHNS, CDR2 SASEGT. The CDR3 nucleotides are TGTGCCAGCAGCCCGTTTTTGCGGGGTGGTGAGCAGTTCTTC. This translates into CASSPFLRGGEQFF.

This clone was detected ten times or more. The chain links TRBV5-1 to TRBJ2-3; 8 nucleotides align to TRBD1. There are 15 residues in the CDR3. Trimming at V came to 0 bases and at J to 5 bases, leaving 5 bases not matched to a gene. Looked up from germline, CDR1 is SGHRS and CDR2 is YFSETQ. The CDR3 loop reads CASSLAGTGRDTQYF. In nucleotides, the CDR3 is TGCGCCAGCAGCTTGGCCGGGACAGGCCGAGATACGCAGTATTTT.

By share, this clone ranks as medium-sized (0.01 to 0.1%). CDR3 sequence: CASSGTGSKLFF. Written as DNA, the CDR3 is TGTGCCAGCAGCGGGACAGGGTCGAAACTGTTTTTT. This sequence joins TRBV2 and TRBJ1-4; 9 bases agree with TRBD1. Germline lookup yields CDR1 SNHLY and CDR2 FYNNEI. V lost 6 bases to trimming and J lost 11 bases; unmatched junction nucleotides: 4. The length of the CDR3 is 12 residues.

This clone has a count of ten or more. V gene TRBV24-1 combines with J gene TRBJ1-1, with 8 bases that match TRBD1. CDR3 length: 18 residues. The germline V gene has CDR1 KGHDR and CDR2 SFDVKD. Germline trimming cut 4 bases from V and 0 bases from J; bases unmatched to any gene: 12. CDR3 region: CATSDQGPGQGLNTEAFF. The CDR3 nucleotides read TGTGCCACCAGTGACCAGGGGCCTGGACAGGGATTGAACACTGAAGCTTTCTTT.

Comment on this clone: Given the absence of the conserved phenylalanine or tryptophan at the CDR3 end, a read error is likely. This chain uses TRBV7-3 with TRBJ2-1; the match to TRBD2 covers 7 bases. With V trimmed by 1 base and J by 4 bases, 4 bases remained unmatched. This CDR3 has 15 residues. CDR1 and CDR2 (germline): SGHTA, FQGTGA. The CDR3 DNA reads TGTGCCAGCAGCTTAAGGAGCGGGGTTTACAATGAGCAGTTCTCC. Amino acids: CASSLRSGVYNEQFS.

This clone is labeled medium-sized (0.01 to 0.1%). The chain has TRBV4-2 and TRBJ1-3; 9 nucleotides align to TRBD1. The CDR3 consists of 17 residues. V dropped 2 bases and J dropped 1; count of bases not matched to a gene: 6. From germline, CDR1 is LGHNA and CDR2 YNFKEQ. The CDR3 is CASSQQLGQGSGNTIYF. The CDR3 DNA is TGTGCCAGCAGCCAACAATTGGGACAGGGATCTGGAAACACCATATATTTT.

The sample holds many counts of this clone. V and J are TRBV11-2 and TRBJ2-3; 10 bases are shared with TRBD2. Germline lookup yields CDR1 SGHAT and CDR2 FQNNGV. The V and J ends lost 5 bases and 2 bases, in that order; junction bases with no gene match: 4. The CDR3 is made up of 15 amino acids. DNA for the CDR3: TGTGCCAGCAGCGCCGGACTAGCGGTCACAGATACGCAGTATTTT. This translates into CASSAGLAVTDTQYF.

This clone was recorded at least ten times. The J gene is TRBJ2-4, the V gene TRBV2; D is unresolved. From germline, CDR1 is SNHLY and CDR2 FYNNEI. V gave up 2 bases and J gave up 1 base, with 6 bases separating them. CDR3 length: 14 amino acids. The CDR3 DNA reads as TGTGCCAGCAGTGAACTCAGGGCCAAAAACATTCAGTACTTC. Protein: CASSELRAKNIQYF.

In this sample, this clone turned up many times. The chain couples TRBV5-1 to TRBJ2-7; D might be TRBD1 (6 bases). Trimming left V 4 bases short and J 2 bases short, with 16 bases between. CDR3 length: 15 residues. Looked up from germline, CDR1 is SGHRS and CDR2 is YFSETQ. CDR3 amino acids: CASSPDRYQTYEQYF. DNA for the CDR3: TGCGCCAGCAGCCCCGACAGGTATCAAACCTACGAGCAGTACTTC.

This clone showed up many times. This chain uses TRBV7-9 with TRBJ2-7, with 16 bases aligning to TRBD2. The CDR3 has 13 residues. CDR1 is SEHNR, CDR2 FQNEAQ, per germline (reference sequence). CDR3 in DNA: TGTGTAGTGGGACTAGCGGGAGGGAGGGAGCAGTACTTC. This translates into CVVGLAGGREQYF. The variable domain in full, completed from reference TRBV7-9 and TRBJ2-7, reads DTGVSQNPRHKITKRGQNVTFRCDPISEHNRLYWYRQTLGQGPEFLTYFQNEAQLEKSRLLSDRFSAERPKGSFSTLEIQRTEQGDSAMYLCVVGLAGGREQYFGPGTRLTVT.

The table lists this clone with many counts. The chain carries TRBV29-1 and TRBJ1-2; the D gene is possibly TRBD1 (5 bases). Trimming took off 0 bases at V and 6 bases at J, with 20 bases between the two ends. Looked up from germline, CDR1 is SQVTM and CDR2 is ANQGSEA. CDR3 length: 16 amino acids. CDR3 coding DNA: TGCAGCGTTGAAGATCCTGGGACCAACCTGGGAAATGGCTACACCTTC. The encoded protein is CSVEDPGTNLGNGYTF.

This clone was seen at least ten times. This may stem from a read error, because a much larger clone lies one nucleotide away. The rearrangement links TRBV19 to TRBJ2-2; perhaps TRBD1 as D (6 bases). CDR1 is LNHDA, CDR2 SQIVND, per germline (reference sequence). CDR3 length equals 15 residues. CDR3 residues: CASSPQGANTGELVF. CDR3 nucleotide sequence: TGTGCCAGTAGTCCACAGGGCGCGAACACCGGGGAGCTGGTTTTT.

This clone was seen many times. The chain joins TRBV4-2 to TRBJ2-3; possible D gene TRBD2, 6 bases. Germline CDR1 and CDR2: LGHNA and YNFKEQ. This CDR3 is built from 16 residues. The V end lost 1 base, the J end lost 3 bases, and 14 bases lay between the germline ends. This CDR3 is CASSQVMAEGTDTQYF. CDR3 bases: TGTGCCAGCAGCCAAGTTATGGCGGAGGGGACAGATACGCAGTATTTT.

This clone appeared many times. V usage is TRBV11-3 and J usage is TRBJ2-1, with D possibly TRBD1 on 5 matching bases. The V gene lost 6 bases and the J gene lost 8 bases, with 20 bases spanning the gap. The CDR3 is 15 amino acids. Germline-derived CDR1 and CDR2 are SGHNT and YENEEA. The CDR3 nucleotides are TGTGCCAGCAGTATTTATGGGGCTCCCTATGATGAGCAGTTCTTC. Its translation: CASSIYGAPYDEQFF.

This clone was picked up many times. The chain uses TRBV20-1 and TRBJ2-2; D not resolved. V was pared by 6 bases and J by 3 bases, with 8 bases between. The CDR3 has 12 residues. In germline, CDR1 is DFQATT, CDR2 SNEGSKA (reference sequence). This chain's CDR3 is CSAPKDTGELFF. The CDR3 DNA is TGCAGTGCCCCGAAGGACACCGGGGAGCTGTTTTTT.

This clone was counted many times. V and J are TRBV19 and TRBJ2-2; D possibly uses TRBD1 or TRBD2 (7 bases each). V was clipped by 8 bases and J by 4 bases, with 17 bases between them. In germline, CDR1 is LNHDA, CDR2 SQIVND (reference sequence). The CDR3 runs to 15 residues. The CDR3 DNA follows: TGTGCCAGTTCTGAACAGGGGAGGGCCACCGGGGAGCTGTTTTTT. This translates into CASSEQGRATGELFF.

This clone was detected ten times or more. Here the CDR3 reads CASSRQPQETQYF. CDR3 DNA sequence: TGTGCCAGCAGTCGACAGCCCCAAGAGACCCAGTACTTC. This chain uses TRBV7-8 with TRBJ2-5; TRBD1 is a possible D gene (5 bases). The V gene lost 6 bases and the J gene lost 1 base, with 9 bases spanning the gap. The CDR3 is 13 amino acids. CDR1 and CDR2 from the germline V gene are SGHVS and FQNEAQ.

This clone is categorized as medium-sized. The chain recombines TRBV27 with TRBJ1-6; D gene uncertain. Germline V lookup: CDR1 MNHEY, CDR2 SMNVEV (reference sequence). The V gene lost 2 bases and the J gene lost 7 bases, with 3 bases spanning the gap. The CDR3 is made up of 12 amino acids. CDR3 protein: CASSLRNSPLHF. The CDR3 nucleotides read TGTGCCAGCAGTTTAAGGAATTCACCCCTCCACTTT.

Relative to its sample, this clone is medium-sized. J is TRBJ2-7 and V is TRBV27, with D perhaps given as TRBD1 or TRBD2 (5 bases each). CDR3 size: 14 residues. The germline gives CDR1 MNHEY, CDR2 SMNVEV (reference sequence). Deletions cut 5 bases from V and 3 bases from J, with 14 bases between. The CDR3 region is CASSHRDRYYEQYF. CDR3 nucleotide sequence: TGTGCCAGCAGTCACCGGGACCGATACTACGAGCAGTACTTC.

This clone is judged medium-sized. The chain recombines TRBV15 with TRBJ1-2; unclear D gene. Germline-derived CDR1 and CDR2 are LNHNV and YYDKDF (reference sequence). The CDR3 is 13 amino acids. Trimming cost V 5 bases and J 5 bases, with 12 bases left between them. The CDR3, as DNA: TGTGCCACCAGCCTCAGGCGAGATTATGGCTACACCTTC. Translating gives CATSLRRDYGYTF.

Ten or more counts support this clone. A clone one base away is much larger, so this may be a read error. V usage is TRBV6-1 and J usage is TRBJ2-1, with TRBD2 matching over 13 bases. This CDR3 comprises 15 residues. CDR1 and CDR2 from the germline V gene are MNHNS and SASEGT. CDR3 in amino acids: CASRTSGRSDNGQFF. CDR3 coding DNA: TGTGCCAGCAGGACTAGCGGGAGGTCCGACAATGGGCAGTTCTTC.